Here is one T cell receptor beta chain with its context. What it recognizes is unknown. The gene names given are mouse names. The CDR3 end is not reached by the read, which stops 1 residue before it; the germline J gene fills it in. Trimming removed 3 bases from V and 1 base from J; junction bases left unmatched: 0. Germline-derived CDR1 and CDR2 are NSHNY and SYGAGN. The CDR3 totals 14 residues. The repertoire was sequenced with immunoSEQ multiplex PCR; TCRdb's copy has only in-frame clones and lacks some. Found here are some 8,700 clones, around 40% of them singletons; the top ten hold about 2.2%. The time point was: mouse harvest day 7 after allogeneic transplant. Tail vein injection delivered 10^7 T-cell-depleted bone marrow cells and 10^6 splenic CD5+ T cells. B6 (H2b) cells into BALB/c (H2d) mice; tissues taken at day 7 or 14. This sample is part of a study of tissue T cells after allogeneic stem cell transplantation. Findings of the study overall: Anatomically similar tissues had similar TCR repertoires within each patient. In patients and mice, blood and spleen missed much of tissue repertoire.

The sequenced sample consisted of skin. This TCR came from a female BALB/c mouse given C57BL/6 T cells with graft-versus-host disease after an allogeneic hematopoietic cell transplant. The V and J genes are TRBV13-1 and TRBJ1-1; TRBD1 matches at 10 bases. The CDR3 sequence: CASSGQGANTEVFF. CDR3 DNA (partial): TGTGCCAGCAGTGGACAGGGGGCGAACACAGAAGTCTTC.